The rows below give T cell receptor beta chains drawn from one sample of a study of blood T cell repertoires in COVID-19. TCRdb's table, derived via immunoSEQ multiplex PCR, lists solely in-frame clones and lacks some. The data contain tens of thousands of clones, around 94% of them seen just once; the ten biggest clones take up under 0.4%. Sequenced: peripheral blood. The origin of the receptors is a man aged 45-65 years with COVID-19, enrolled during active disease. Both conserved end residues are part of each CDR3. A D gene is named only where the DNA matches it firmly. Some rows mark clone size as missing; the rest say once, few, many or name a class of expanded clone.

NA	TRBV6-5	TRBJ1-2	once	13	TGTGCCAGCAGTTTCAACAGGGTGGTCGGCTACACCTTC	CASSFNRVVGYTF
NA	TRBV19	TRBJ1-2	NA	12	TGTGCCAGTAGTCTACAGGGTACTGGCTACACCTTC	CASSLQGTGYTF
NA	TRBV7-9	TRBJ1-6	NA	14	TGTGCCAGCAGCTTATCAGGGAATCCTTCACCCCTCCACTTT	CASSLSGNPSPLHF
TRBD1	TRBV29-1	TRBJ1-5	NA	12	TGCAGCGTTGGGACAGGTAATCAGCCCCAGCATTTT	CSVGTGNQPQHF
NA	TRBV19	TRBJ1-2	NA	12	TGTGCCAGCAGCCCGGGGGGTTATGGCTACACCTTC	CASSPGGYGYTF
NA	TRBV3-1/TRBV3-2	TRBJ2-7	once	17	TGTGCCAGCAGCCCGGGGGATCGTGGAGGTCCTCAGCGGGAGCAGTACTTC	CASSPGDRGGPQREQYF
NA	TRBV27	TRBJ1-5	NA	15	TGTGCCAGCAGTTTCTCAACAGGGTTCAATCAGCCCCAGCATTTT	CASSFSTGFNQPQHF
TRBD2	TRBV27	TRBJ2-7	NA	19	TGTGCCAGCAGTCCGTCTCTGGGGCTAGCGGGAGTAGTGGTCTACGAGCAGTACTTC	CASSPSLGLAGVVVYEQYF
TRBD1	TRBV2	TRBJ2-7	NA	16	TGTGCCAGCAGTGGTTCGAGGGACAGGGTCGCCTACGAGCAGTACTTC	CASSGSRDRVAYEQYF
NA	TRBV12-3/TRBV12-4	TRBJ2-7	NA	12	TGTGCCAGCAGTTTTCGGGGATACGAGCAGTACTTC	CASSFRGYEQYF
TRBD2	TRBV5-1	TRBJ2-1	NA	16	TGCGCCAGCAGCTTGGTCTTAGCGGGAACCTACAATGAGCAGTTCTTC	CASSLVLAGTYNEQFF
NA	TRBV7-3	TRBJ1-6	once	15	TGTGCCAGCAGCGATCATGGGGGGGCGAGTTCACCCCTCCACTTT	CASSDHGGASSPLHF
TRBD1	TRBV7-9	TRBJ1-1	NA	15	TGTGCCAGCAGCTCCCAGGCGGGGACAGGGGTCGAAGCTTTCTTT	CASSSQAGTGVEAFF
TRBD2	TRBV5-1	TRBJ2-7	NA	17	TGCGCCAGCAGCTCTCGTGCCCTAGCGGGAGGGCCCTACGAGCAGTACTTC	CASSSRALAGGPYEQYF
NA	TRBV19	TRBJ2-7	NA	11	TGTGCCAGTAGTCAGAGCGACGCGCAGTACTTC	CASSQSDAQYF
TRBD1	TRBV5-1	TRBJ1-5	NA	14	TGCGCCAGCAGCTTGGAGGGGGCGAATCAGCCCCAGCATTTT	CASSLEGANQPQHF
TRBD2	TRBV10-3	TRBJ2-1	NA	14	TGTGCCACCCTAGGTAGCGGGGCCTACAATGAGCAGTTCTTC	CATLGSGAYNEQFF
TRBD2	TRBV18	TRBJ2-1	NA	15	TGTGCCAGCTCATTATTAGCGGGAGCGGACAATGAGCAGTTCTTC	CASSLLAGADNEQFF
TRBD1	TRBV7-8	TRBJ2-3	NA	16	TGTGCCAGCAGCTTAGTTACAGGGGCTAGCACAGATACGCAGTATTTT	CASSLVTGASTDTQYF
TRBD2	TRBV5-1	TRBJ2-5	NA	20	TGCGCCAGCAGCTTGACCTCTTTTACTAGCGGGTTAACCAAGGGAGAGACCCAGTACTTC	CASSLTSFTSGLTKGETQYF
NA	TRBV4-1	TRBJ2-2	NA	16	TGCGCCAGCAGCCAAAACCCAGGGATTGACACCGGGGAGCTGTTTTTT	CASSQNPGIDTGELFF
NA	TRBV7-3	TRBJ2-2	NA	15	TGTGCCAGCAGCAACAGAGGGACATTGACCGGGGAGCTGTTTTTT	CASSNRGTLTGELFF
TRBD1	TRBV13	TRBJ2-3	NA	18	TGTGCCAGCAGCTCGCCGGGACAGGCACTTTGGATGAGGGATACGCAGTATTTT	CASSSPGQALWMRDTQYF
TRBD2	TRBV7-8	TRBJ2-2	NA	15	TGTGCCAGCAGCGGGACTAGCGTGCTAGGGGGGGAGCTGTTTTTT	CASSGTSVLGGELFF
NA	TRBV15	TRBJ2-1	NA	16	TGTGCCACCAGCAGAGATCCCGACTTGGCCTACAATGAGCAGTTCTTC	CATSRDPDLAYNEQFF
TRBD2	TRBV15	TRBJ2-7	once	16	TGTGCCACCAGCAGAGGGTCAATAGCGGGGTCCTACGAGCAGTACTTC	CATSRGSIAGSYEQYF
NA	TRBV5-1	TRBJ2-2	NA	14	TGCGCCAGCAGCTTATCGACTAACACCGGGGAGCTGTTTTTT	CASSLSTNTGELFF
NA	TRBV7-9	TRBJ1-2	NA	13	TGTGCCAGCAGATCGGGGGGCGGCTATGGCTACACCTTC	CASRSGGGYGYTF
TRBD1	TRBV6-5	TRBJ2-3	NA	16	TGTGCCAGCAGTTACGTCAAGGGGGCGATGATGGATACGCAGTATTTT	CASSYVKGAMMDTQYF
TRBD2	TRBV5-1	TRBJ2-3	NA	19	TGCGCCAGCAGCTTCCGGGACAGGGGACTAGCGGGAGCCGCAGATACGCAGTATTTT	CASSFRDRGLAGAADTQYF
TRBD2	TRBV5-1	TRBJ2-2	NA	16	TGCGCCAGCAGCCAGGGACTAGCATCGAACACCGGGGAGCTGTTTTTT	CASSQGLASNTGELFF
NA	TRBV10-3	TRBJ1-4	NA	14	TGTGCCATCAGTGCCAGGGGAGCGGAGGAAAAACTGTTTTTT	CAISARGAEEKLFF